The 13 T cell receptor beta chains given below trace back to one sample, sequenced in a study of T cell changes during pregnancy in multiple sclerosis (dated 2019 in TCRdb). The library was produced with the immunoSEQ multiplex PCR assay. Not all clones reach the TCRdb copy of this immuneACCESS table, which keeps in-frame sequences only. Checked studies attribute under half of the gap to unresolved V genes and leave the rest unexplained. The sample has about 68,000 clones on record, 91% of them singletons. The top ten clonotypes cover around 0.9% of the sample. The specimen was peripheral blood, collected in the second trimester of pregnancy. These receptors were taken from a female donor with multiple sclerosis, enrolled in a pregnancy study.

The chain is built from TRBV21-1 and TRBJ2-5; the table's D call of TRBD1 was not tested on the DNA. TRBV21-1 is shown as a pseudogene. This CDR3 contains 16 residues. CDR3 in DNA: TGTGCCAGCAGCAAAGTAGGGACAAAGTACCAAGAGACCCAGTACTTC. It specifies CASSKVGTKYQETQYF.

This sequence joins TRBV7-2 and TRBJ1-1, with 8 bases identical to TRBD1. CDR1 SGHTA and CDR2 FQGNSA come from the germline V gene. The length of the CDR3 is 14 residues. The junction had 6 bases not matched to a gene; V was cut back by 2 bases and J by 7 bases. CDR3 in DNA: TGTGCCAGCAGCTTACACAACGACAGGGGTGAAGCTTTCTTT. Encoded protein: CASSLHNDRGEAFF.

The chain combines TRBV4-3 with TRBJ2-3; a possible D gene is TRBD2 (5 bases). Per germline, CDR1 LGHNA and CDR2 YSLEER. Trimming stripped 0 bases from V and 6 bases from J, with 7 bases between. The CDR3 covers 13 residues. The DNA for the CDR3 is TGCGCCAGCAGCCAAGATTGGGAGGATACGCAGTATTTT. Its translation is CASSQDWEDTQYF.

The sample holds one count of this clone. This chain uses TRBV7-9 with TRBJ2-1; the match to TRBD2 covers 9 bases. Germline CDR1 reads SEHNR; CDR2 reads FQNEAQ (reference sequence). This CDR3 is 15 amino acids long. V lost 5 bases, J lost 3 bases, and 5 bases stayed unmatched. The chain's CDR3 is CASSPRTSVYNEQFF. CDR3 bases: TGTGCCAGCAGCCCCCGGACTAGCGTCTACAATGAGCAGTTCTTC.

V is TRBV7-2 and J is TRBJ1-4; D is possibly TRBD1 (6 bases). Germline V gene sequence: CDR1 SGHTA, CDR2 FQGNSA. V was shortened by 1 base and J by 7 bases, with 13 bases between the two germline ends. CDR3 size: 15 residues. In DNA, the CDR3 is TGTGCCAGCAGCTTAGGGGCCAGGGGTGGTGAAAAACTGTTTTTT. Translating it yields CASSLGARGGEKLFF.

The chain employs TRBV7-9 and TRBJ1-6, with D possibly being TRBD1 (5 bases). Trimming pared 3 bases from V and 6 bases from J, leaving 12 bases between. Germline lookup yields CDR1 SEHNR and CDR2 FQNEAQ (reference sequence). The CDR3 spans 15 residues. The DNA of the CDR3 is TGTGCCAGCAGCTTGCGGGACGTTATTAATTCACCCCTCCACTTT. Amino acid sequence: CASSLRDVINSPLHF.

The rearrangement joins TRBV30 to TRBJ2-5; no definite D call. Germline CDR1 reads GTSNPN; CDR2 reads SVGIG (reference sequence). The ends were cut back, 0 bases at V and 5 bases at J, with 10 bases in the middle. The CDR3 loop spans 13 amino acids. Written as DNA, the CDR3 is TGTGCCTGGAGTGTACGGGTTGGGGAGACCCAGTACTTC. Translated: CAWSVRVGETQYF.

This clone has just one count. CDR3 residues: CASSTSGPGNYEQYF. The DNA for the CDR3 is TGTGCCAGCAGCACGTCCGGGCCAGGGAACTACGAGCAGTACTTC. The chain is built from TRBV7-2 and TRBJ2-7; possible D gene TRBD1, 5 bases. The CDR3 has 15 amino acids. Germline V gene data show CDR1 as SGHTA and CDR2 as FQGNSA. V was cut by 5 bases and J by 3 bases, with 17 bases left in between.

V and J are TRBV5-6 and TRBJ1-1; perhaps TRBD1 as D (6 bases). The V gene's germline CDR1 is SGHDT and CDR2 YYEEEE. This CDR3 comprises 14 residues. Trimming cost V 4 bases and J 4 bases, with 14 bases left between them. The CDR3 DNA follows: TGTGCCAGCAGCAGATTTGGACAGTTCACTGAAGCTTTCTTT. It translates to CASSRFGQFTEAFF.

This rearrangement joins TRBV7-2 to TRBJ1-4; D perhaps matches TRBD1 (6 bases). The CDR3 runs to 14 residues. CDR1 is SGHTA and CDR2 is FQGNSA in the germline V gene. Trimming took off 3 bases at V and 5 bases at J, with 10 bases between the two ends. DNA for the CDR3: TGTGCCAGCAGCTTGTCGACAGGAAATGAAAAACTGTTTTTT. Its protein product is CASSLSTGNEKLFF.

The J gene is TRBJ2-1, the V gene TRBV7-3, with 16 bases fitting TRBD2. Germline lookup yields CDR1 SGHTA and CDR2 FQGTGA. The CDR3 sequence is 17 residues long. Trimming cost V 4 bases and J 4 bases; bases outside gene matches: 4. The CDR3 coding sequence is TGTGCCAGCAGCTCGGGACTAGCGGGGGGGCAATACAATGAGCAGTTCTTC. As protein: CASSSGLAGGQYNEQFF.

The chain employs TRBV19 and TRBJ2-1; weak D call: TRBD2 (6 bases). There are 14 residues in the CDR3. From germline, CDR1 is LNHDA and CDR2 SQIVND (reference sequence). Between the trimmed V and J ends, which lost 3 bases and 7 bases, there was a span of 13 bases. The CDR3 protein is CASSMGGVGNEQFF. CDR3 nucleotides: TGTGCCAGTAGTATGGGCGGGGTGGGTAATGAGCAGTTCTTC. Looking up the rest from reference TRBV19 and TRBJ2-1 gives the full variable domain: DGGITQSPKYLFRKEGQNVTLSCEQNLNHDAMYWYRQDPGQGLRLIYYSQIVNDFQKGDIAEGYSVSREKKESFPLTVTSAQKNPTAFYLCASSMGGVGNEQFFGPGTRLTVL.

The chain couples TRBV2 to TRBJ2-2; tentatively, D is TRBD2 (5 bases). CDR3 length: 13 residues. The V gene lost 8 bases and the J gene lost 7 bases, with 14 bases spanning the gap. CDR1 SNHLY and CDR2 FYNNEI come from the germline V gene. For the CDR3, the DNA is TGTGCCAGCCTCGCCGAACGGGGCGGGGAGCTGTTTTTT. It specifies CASLAERGGELFF.